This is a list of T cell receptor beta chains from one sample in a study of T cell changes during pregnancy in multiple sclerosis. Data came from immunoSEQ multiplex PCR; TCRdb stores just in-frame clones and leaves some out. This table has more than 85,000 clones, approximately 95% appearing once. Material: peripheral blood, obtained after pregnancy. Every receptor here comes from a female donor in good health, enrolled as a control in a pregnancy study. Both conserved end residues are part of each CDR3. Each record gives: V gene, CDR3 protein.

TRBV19,CATGTGDEKLFF
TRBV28,CASATGGRAGETQYF
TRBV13,CARTTGNEKLFF
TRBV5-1,CASSSSGLAGPGELFF
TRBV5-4,CASSLGQGFYEQYF
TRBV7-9,CASSYDRTQDEQYF
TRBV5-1,CASSPLTPGQGGNEQFF
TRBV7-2,CASSPQGTDNYGYTF
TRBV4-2,CASSPGTSGTDTQYF
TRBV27,CASSFIKASVDTQYF
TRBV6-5,CASRPGVPYEQYF
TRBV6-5,CASSLLRESSEQYF
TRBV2,CASSEADSENEKLFF
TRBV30,CAWSVPGLALYEQYF
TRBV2,CASSGQAAYEQYF
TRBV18,CASSHEQGRTEAFF
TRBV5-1,CASSPTGQYTDTQYF
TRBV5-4,CASSFPTSGRATYNEQFF
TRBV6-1,CASSERVSTDTQYF
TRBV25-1,CASSEPLTGVNEQFF
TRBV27,CASSLQYRNYGYTF
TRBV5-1,CASSSGGVGETQYF
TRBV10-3,CAINAGGLGTGELFF
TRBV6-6,CASGSIEQFF
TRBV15,CATSRGSSGGTDTQYF
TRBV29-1,CSVEAEPPDTQYF
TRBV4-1,CASSQEPGLEAYEQYF
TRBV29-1,CSVRPEGGQGYTF
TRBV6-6,CASSELYGYTF
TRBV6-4,CASSPQGLPHEQYF
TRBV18,CASSLAGLGANTGELFF
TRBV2,CANTEEEATEAFF
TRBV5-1,CASSLDPTGGGYTF
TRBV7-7,CASSLARDTQETQYF
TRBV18,CASSPGGEKLFF
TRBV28,CASSPTVLQEAFF
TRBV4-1,CASSRSENQPQHF
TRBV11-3,CASSLGVAQETQYF
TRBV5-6,CASSRFGQGRETQYF
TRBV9,CASNRQGGETQYF
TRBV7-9,CASSLQLREHEQFF
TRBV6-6,CASSYSGGVRYEQYF